Given below is one T cell receptor (beta chain) in context. The clone's antigen remains unknown. Per-nucleotide qualities are absent, and no much larger clonotype sits a single base away. The source of the sample is a study of blood T cell repertoires in COVID-19 (dated by TCRdb to 2018 to 2020). With respect to the entire study: Samples from collaborators originated in the United States, Italy and Spain and spanned both the acute and convalescent phases of COVID-19. The repertoires were released in a freely available public database intended as a resource for research on the immune response to SARS-CoV-2. Nearly every sample came with metadata listing a de-identified subject ID, COVID-19 status, age in years and sex. Where available, HLA class I and class II types were obtained from metadata supplied by the sample provider rather than from assay-based typing. The material from the prospective study consisted of cDNA or gDNA derived from T cells, B-cell-depleted T cells, or PBMCs. Subjects who had been exposed to COVID-19, were actively infected with it, or had recovered from it provided the deeply sampled blood TCRbeta repertoires that made up the dataset. The samples were drawn from the first 160 participants of the ongoing ImmuneRACE study and from 950 to 1,500 subjects provided by 6 global collaborators. On the study overall, not on this receptor specifically: The amount of clinical and demographic metadata varied by source and participant and was provided uncurated.

Collaborating institutions collected whole blood in K2EDTA tubes following their own protocols. For TCRbeta analysis, collaborator samples were shipped as frozen whole blood, as isolated PBMCs, or as DNA extracted from either sample type. TCRbeta CDR3 regions were amplified from genomic DNA using the immunoSEQ Assay, a bias-controlled multiplex PCR. The authors' pipeline ran thus. Within the assay, amplification of reference gene primers was used to estimate how many nucleated cells each sample contained. To quantify the absolute abundance of each unique TCRbeta CDR3 rearrangement, sequence reads were collapsed and filtered. For each sample, productive Simpson clonality was calculated by taking the square root of Simpson's diversity index across productive rearrangements. The table was pulled from immuneACCESS by TCRdb, which kept in-frame rearrangements only. Such tables lose some clones; where checked, under half of the loss comes from unresolved V genes, and the rest has no known cause. The DNA gave D and trimming, while V, J and clone size come from that table. The sample data list 250,000 or so clones, and 88% of these were observed just once. Of the sample, roughly 1.4% is held by the ten largest clones.

Here V drops 7 bases and J drops 0 bases, and the junction holds 10 bases not matched to any gene. From the cysteine through the phenylalanine, the CDR3 covers 16 amino acids. Only the CDR3 DNA stays, 48 bases, in frame from base 1. CDR1 and CDR2 were assigned from the germline V gene as LGHNA and YNFKEQ. The sequence joins TRBV4-2 to TRBJ1-2; TRBD1 lines up with 8 middle nucleotides. The sequenced sample consisted of peripheral blood. This TCR came from a man older than 75 with acute or convalescent COVID-19. CDR3 region: CASTPSGQGPNYGYTF. The nucleotide sequence is TGTGCCAGCACCCCATCCGGACAGGGACCTAACTATGGCTACACCTTC.